One sample yielded the 23 T cell receptor beta chains listed below, sequenced in a study of coeliac disease. Produced via immunoSEQ multiplex PCR; TCRdb's table is partial and in-frame only. This sample has fewer than 5,500 clones; approximately 56% occur once, and the top ten carry around 7.6%. The sample taken for sequencing was intraepithelial lymphocytes from the gut. Every receptor here comes from a young woman with active celiac disease.

The chain has TRBV10-1 and TRBJ1-2, with TRBD1 matching over 9 bases. In germline, CDR1 is WNHNN, CDR2 SYGVQD (reference sequence). The CDR3 contains 15 residues. The V segment lost 8 bases and the J segment 7 bases; nucleotides outside the gene matches: 14. Here the CDR3 reads CASPAIQDRGGGYTF. In nucleotides, the CDR3 is TGCGCCAGCCCCGCCATCCAGGACAGGGGAGGTGGCTACACCTTC.

This chain connects TRBV19 to TRBJ2-5; 10 bases line up with TRBD1. The CDR3 runs 15 residues. CDR1 LNHDA and CDR2 SQIVND come from the germline V gene (reference sequence). The J segment lost 1 base and the V segment lost 5 bases, leaving 4 bases of the junction unmatched. The CDR3 protein is CASSPDRGPQETQYF. In DNA form, the CDR3 reads TGTGCCAGTAGTCCCGACAGGGGGCCCCAAGAGACCCAGTACTTC.

This clone was seen more than once but under ten times. This chain links TRBV4-1 with TRBJ2-7; 11 bases line up with TRBD2. CDR3 size: 17 residues. J gave up 3 bases and V 1 base, and 8 bases lay outside the gene matches. Germline V CDR1 and CDR2: MGHRA, YSYEKL. This chain's CDR3 is CASSQVVRTSGGYEQYF. The CDR3 DNA follows: TGCGCCAGCAGCCAAGTTGTACGAACTAGCGGGGGCTACGAGCAGTACTTC.

This clone was found once. The chain couples TRBV4-1 to TRBJ1-5, with a possible D match to TRBD1 (5 bases). The CDR3 totals 14 residues. Trimming took 4 bases from V and 9 from J, leaving 16 bases between them. Germline assignment: CDR1 MGHRA and CDR2 YSYEKL. As DNA, the CDR3 is TGCGCCAGCAGCCCTCCAGGGATTTGGGCGCCCCAGCATTTT. This gives the protein CASSPPGIWAPQHF.

The genes are TRBV19 and TRBJ2-1; D gene uncertain. The germline V gene has CDR1 LNHDA and CDR2 SQIVND (reference sequence). This CDR3 region has 19 residues. Trimming took off 1 base at V and 0 bases at J, with 19 bases between the two ends. In nucleotides, the CDR3 is TGTGCCAGTAGTATAGTGTGGGTGACTCATCGGAGCTCCTACAATGAGCAGTTCTTC. Its protein is CASSIVWVTHRSSYNEQFF.

This clone was counted between two and nine times. This chain uses TRBV2 with TRBJ2-1; TRBD2 matches at 9 bases. The germline CDR1 and CDR2 sequences are SNHLY and FYNNEI. Trimming removed 3 bases from V and 8 bases from J; junction bases left unmatched: 8. The CDR3 covers 15 residues. CDR3 nucleotide sequence: TGTGCCAGCAGTGATTTTTGGACTAGCGTCGATGAGCAGTTCTTC. This encodes CASSDFWTSVDEQFF.

The chain employs TRBV5-8 and TRBJ2-7; 10 bases match TRBD1. The CDR3 covers 15 residues. Germline V gene sequence: CDR1 SGHTS, CDR2 YDEGEE. Germline trimming cut 6 bases from V and 5 bases from J; bases unmatched to any gene: 11. The CDR3 nucleotides are TGTGCCAGCAACGTCCCGGGGACAGGGGCCGACGAGCAGTACTTC. Translating it yields CASNVPGTGADEQYF.

The chain combines TRBV10-1 with TRBJ1-2; 11 bases are shared with TRBD1. V shed 4 bases and J 3 bases; nucleotides not matched to a gene: 4. The CDR3 runs to 15 residues. Germline V gene lookup returns CDR1 WNHNN and CDR2 SYGVQD (reference sequence). CDR3 sequence reads: CASSADRGHHYGYTF. For the CDR3, the DNA is TGCGCCAGCAGTGCGGACAGGGGGCATCACTATGGCTACACCTTC.

The chain carries TRBV6-1 and TRBJ1-3; perhaps TRBD1 as D (5 bases). This CDR3 region has 15 residues. The V end lost 1 base, the J end lost 2 bases, and 9 bases lay between the germline ends. Germline CDR1 is MNHNS and CDR2 is SASEGT. CDR3 amino acids: CASSEVQGAGNTIYF. DNA of the CDR3: TGTGCCAGCAGTGAAGTCCAGGGTGCTGGAAACACCATATATTTT.

Points on this clone: Other nucleotide sequences in the sample specify the same CDR3. V usage is TRBV27 and J usage is TRBJ2-1; no clear D gene. CDR1 is MNHEY and CDR2 is SMNVEV in the germline V gene (reference sequence). The CDR3 sequence is 15 residues long. V lost 3 bases and J 4 bases, leaving 13 bases between the germline ends. As DNA, the CDR3 is TGTGCCAGCAGTTTTAGCATTCCGAGGTACAATGAGCAGTTCTTC. Translation: CASSFSIPRYNEQFF.

This clone ranks as medium-sized. The chain couples TRBV5-5 to TRBJ2-7, with D unresolved. From germline, CDR1 is SGHKS and CDR2 YYEKEE (reference sequence). V shed 6 bases and J shed 2 bases, with 15 bases lying between them. The CDR3 is made up of 14 amino acids. The CDR3 DNA follows: TGTGCCAGCACCCACACAGACCCAACCTACGAGCAGTACTTC. Translation gives CASTHTDPTYEQYF.

V usage is TRBV5-4 and J usage is TRBJ2-5, with a possible D match to TRBD1 (5 bases). Germline V gene sequence: CDR1 SGHNT, CDR2 YYREEE (reference sequence). The CDR3 runs to 14 residues. Trimming took 5 bases from V and 1 from J, leaving 12 bases between them. CDR3 residues: CASRSQGGQETQYF. The CDR3 region has the DNA TGTGCCAGCAGATCCCAGGGTGGCCAAGAGACCCAGTACTTC.

V and J are TRBV10-3 and TRBJ2-3, with D perhaps matching TRBD1 (5 bases). Trimming stripped 5 bases from V and 3 bases from J, with 6 bases between. Germline V CDR1 and CDR2: ENHRY, SYGVKD. The CDR3 sequence is 12 residues long. The DNA of the CDR3 is TGTGCCATCAGTCAGGGAACAGATACGCAGTATTTT. Its translation is CAISQGTDTQYF.

A remark on this clone: Other DNA sequences in the same sample also yield this CDR3. DNA for the CDR3: TGTGCCAGCAGCTCACTAGACCAAGAGACCCAGTACTTC. Translated, it gives CASSSLDQETQYF. This sequence joins TRBV7-8 and TRBJ2-5, with D maybe TRBD2 (5 bases). CDR1 SGHVS and CDR2 FQNEAQ come from the germline V gene. The CDR3 totals 13 residues. V was pared by 4 bases and J by 0 bases, with 6 bases between.

This clone was observed a handful of times. J is TRBJ1-5 and V is TRBV7-9, with 7 positions matching TRBD1. The junction had 0 bases not matched to a gene; V was cut back by 8 bases and J by 2 bases. The CDR3 has 12 amino acids. Germline V CDR1 and CDR2: SEHNR, FQNEAQ (reference sequence). This CDR3 reads CASGTGNQPQHF. The CDR3 coding sequence is TGTGCCAGCGGGACAGGCAATCAGCCCCAGCATTTT.

The chain couples TRBV12-5 to TRBJ2-1; 10 bases are shared with TRBD2. V lost 3 bases, J lost 2 bases, and 4 bases stayed unmatched. Per germline, CDR1 LGHNT and CDR2 FRNRAP. This CDR3 has 16 amino acids. The DNA for the CDR3 is TGTGCTAGTGGTTTATCAGCGGGGGGGCCCTACAATGAGCAGTTCTTC. Protein sequence: CASGLSAGGPYNEQFF. Full variable domain (outside the CDR3, taken from reference TRBV12-5 and TRBJ2-1): DARVTQTPRHKVTEMGQEVTMRCQPILGHNTVFWYRQTMMQGLELLAYFRNRAPLDDSGMPKDRFSAEMPDATLATLKIQPSEPRDSAVYFCASGLSAGGPYNEQFFGPGTRLTVL.

This clone was counted between two and nine times. V is TRBV11-2 and J is TRBJ2-1; 7 positions agree with TRBD2. J gave up 8 bases and V 0 bases, and 10 bases lay outside the gene matches. Germline CDR1 is SGHAT and CDR2 is FQNNGV. The CDR3 has 16 amino acids. CDR3 protein: CASSLDTSGAGDEQFF. The CDR3 DNA reads as TGTGCCAGCAGCTTAGATACCAGCGGGGCCGGGGATGAGCAGTTCTTC.

This chain uses TRBV7-9 with TRBJ2-3, with 13 bases aligning to TRBD2. This CDR3 contains 16 residues. Germline assignment: CDR1 SEHNR and CDR2 FQNEAQ (reference sequence). V was pared by 5 bases and J by 2 bases, with 4 bases of the junction left unmatched. As DNA, the CDR3 is TGTGCCAGCAGCCCTGGGACTAGCGGGAACACAGATACGCAGTATTTT. It specifies CASSPGTSGNTDTQYF.

The chain combines TRBV5-1 with TRBJ1-3; tentative D call: TRBD1 (5 bases). The CDR3 runs to 14 residues. CDR1 is SGHRS, CDR2 YFSETQ, per germline. V was clipped by 4 bases and J by 2 bases, with 10 bases between them. CDR3 residues: CASSPGGAGNTIYF. The DNA of the CDR3 is TGCGCCAGCAGCCCCGGAGGGGCTGGAAACACCATATATTTT. The variable domain in full, completed from reference TRBV5-1 and TRBJ1-3, reads KAGVTQTPRYLIKTRGQQVTLSCSPISGHRSVSWYQQTPGQGLQFLFEYFSETQRNKGNFPGRFSGRQFSNSRSEMNVSTLELGDSALYLCASSPGGAGNTIYFGEGSWLTVV.

This chain connects TRBV11-2 to TRBJ2-7; 7 bases map to TRBD2. CDR3 length equals 12 residues. Germline values: CDR1 SGHAT, CDR2 FQNNGV. Trimming at V came to 6 bases and at J to 3 bases, leaving 2 bases not matched to a gene. CDR3 nucleotide sequence: TGTGCCAGCAGGTCGGGGGGCTACGAGCAGTACTTC. Amino acid sequence: CASRSGGYEQYF.

The chain recombines TRBV27 with TRBJ2-2; 10 nucleotides agree with TRBD2. Losses at the gene ends were 0 bases for V and 4 bases for J; bases not matched to a gene: 5. This CDR3 has 17 residues. Germline V gives CDR1 MNHEY, CDR2 SMNVEV (reference sequence). CDR3 in amino acids: CASSLSFLAGVTGELFF. CDR3 nucleotides: TGTGCCAGCAGTTTATCGTTCCTAGCGGGGGTCACCGGGGAGCTGTTTTTT.

V is TRBV5-1 and J is TRBJ2-1; D gene unclear. CDR1 SGHRS and CDR2 YFSETQ come from the germline V gene. This CDR3 is 15 amino acids long. V lost 1 base, J lost 0 bases, and 8 bases lay in between. This chain's CDR3 is CASSLPSSSYNEQFF. CDR3 DNA sequence: TGCGCCAGCAGCTTGCCCTCTAGCTCCTACAATGAGCAGTTCTTC.

V usage is TRBV5-1 and J usage is TRBJ2-7; 8 positions match TRBD1. Per germline, CDR1 SGHRS and CDR2 YFSETQ. The CDR3 runs to 16 residues. The ends lost 1 base at V and 0 bases at J; junction bases unmatched: 6. The CDR3 is CASSLWQGAISYEQYF. CDR3 nucleotides: TGCGCCAGCAGCTTGTGGCAGGGGGCAATCTCCTACGAGCAGTACTTC.